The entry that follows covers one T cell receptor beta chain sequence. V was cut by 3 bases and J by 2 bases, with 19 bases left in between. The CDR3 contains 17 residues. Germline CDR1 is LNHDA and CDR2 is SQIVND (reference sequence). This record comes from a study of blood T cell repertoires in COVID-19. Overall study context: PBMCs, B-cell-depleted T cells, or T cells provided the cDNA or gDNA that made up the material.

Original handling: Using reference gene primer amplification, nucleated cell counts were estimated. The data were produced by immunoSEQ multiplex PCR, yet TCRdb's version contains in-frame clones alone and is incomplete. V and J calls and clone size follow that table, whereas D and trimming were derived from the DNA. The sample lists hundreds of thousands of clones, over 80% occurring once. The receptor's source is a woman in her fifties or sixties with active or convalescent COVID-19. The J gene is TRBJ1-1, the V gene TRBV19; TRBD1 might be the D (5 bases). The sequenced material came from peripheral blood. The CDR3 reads CASSISIGRVINTEAFF. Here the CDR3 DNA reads TGTGCCAGTAGTATTTCTATCGGCAGGGTAATAAACACTGAAGCTTTCTTT.